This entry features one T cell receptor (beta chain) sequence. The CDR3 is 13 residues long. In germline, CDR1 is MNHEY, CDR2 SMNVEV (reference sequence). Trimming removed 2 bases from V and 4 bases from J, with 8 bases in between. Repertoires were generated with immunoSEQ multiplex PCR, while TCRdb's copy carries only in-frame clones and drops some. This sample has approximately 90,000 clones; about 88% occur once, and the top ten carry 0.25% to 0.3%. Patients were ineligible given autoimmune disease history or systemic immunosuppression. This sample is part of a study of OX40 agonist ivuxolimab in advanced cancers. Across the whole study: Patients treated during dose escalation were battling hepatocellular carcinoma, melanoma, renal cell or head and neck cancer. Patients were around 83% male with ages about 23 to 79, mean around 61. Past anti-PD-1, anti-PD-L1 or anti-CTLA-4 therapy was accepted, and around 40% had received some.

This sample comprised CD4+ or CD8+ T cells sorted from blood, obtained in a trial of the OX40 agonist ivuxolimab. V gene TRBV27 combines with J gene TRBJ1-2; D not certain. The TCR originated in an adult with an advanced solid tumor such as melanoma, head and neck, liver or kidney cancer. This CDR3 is CASSLNPGYGYTF. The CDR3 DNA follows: TGTGCCAGCAGTTTAAATCCGGGCTATGGCTACACCTTC.